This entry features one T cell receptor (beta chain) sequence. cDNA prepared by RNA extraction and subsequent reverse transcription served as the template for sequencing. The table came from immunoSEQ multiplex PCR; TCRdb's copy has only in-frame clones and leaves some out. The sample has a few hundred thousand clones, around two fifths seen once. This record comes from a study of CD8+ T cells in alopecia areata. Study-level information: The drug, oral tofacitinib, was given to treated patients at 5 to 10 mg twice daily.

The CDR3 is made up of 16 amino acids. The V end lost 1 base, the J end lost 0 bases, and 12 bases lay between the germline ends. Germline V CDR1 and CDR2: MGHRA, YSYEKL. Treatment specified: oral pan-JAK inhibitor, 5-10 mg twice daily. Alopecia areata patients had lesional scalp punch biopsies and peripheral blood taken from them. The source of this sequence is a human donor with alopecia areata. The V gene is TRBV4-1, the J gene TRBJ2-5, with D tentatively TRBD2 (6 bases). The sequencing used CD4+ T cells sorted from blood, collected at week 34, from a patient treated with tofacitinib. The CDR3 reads CASSQGRGANQETQYF. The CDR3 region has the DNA TGCGCCAGCAGCCAAGGGCGGGGAGCAAACCAAGAGACCCAGTACTTC.